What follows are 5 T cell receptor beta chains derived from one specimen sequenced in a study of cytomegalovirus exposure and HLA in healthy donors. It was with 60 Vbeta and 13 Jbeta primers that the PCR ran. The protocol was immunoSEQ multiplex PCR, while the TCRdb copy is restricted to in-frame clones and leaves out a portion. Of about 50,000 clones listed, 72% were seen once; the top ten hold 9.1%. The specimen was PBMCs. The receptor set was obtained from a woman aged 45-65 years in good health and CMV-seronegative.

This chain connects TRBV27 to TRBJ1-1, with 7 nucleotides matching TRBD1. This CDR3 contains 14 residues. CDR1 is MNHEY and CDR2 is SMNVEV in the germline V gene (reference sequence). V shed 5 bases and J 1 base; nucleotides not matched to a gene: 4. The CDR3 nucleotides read TGTGCCAGCAGTCCTCGACAGGGGAACACTGAAGCTTTCTTT. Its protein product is CASSPRQGNTEAFF.

The CDR3 protein is CASRTEWTAKNIQYF. CDR3 DNA sequence: TGTGCCAGCAGAACAGAGTGGACTGCCAAAAACATTCAGTACTTC. V gene TRBV27 combines with J gene TRBJ2-4; D might be TRBD2 (5 bases). CDR1 is MNHEY, CDR2 SMNVEV, per germline (reference sequence). The CDR3 totals 15 residues. V was cut by 6 bases and J by 1 base, with 13 bases left in between.

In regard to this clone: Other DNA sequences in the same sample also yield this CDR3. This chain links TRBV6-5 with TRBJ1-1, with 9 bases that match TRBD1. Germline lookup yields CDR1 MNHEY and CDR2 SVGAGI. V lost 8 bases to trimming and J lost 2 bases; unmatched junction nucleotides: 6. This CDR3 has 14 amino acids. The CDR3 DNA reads TGTGCCAGCTCTACAGGGGGCGTAAACACTGAAGCTTTCTTT. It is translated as CASSTGGVNTEAFF.

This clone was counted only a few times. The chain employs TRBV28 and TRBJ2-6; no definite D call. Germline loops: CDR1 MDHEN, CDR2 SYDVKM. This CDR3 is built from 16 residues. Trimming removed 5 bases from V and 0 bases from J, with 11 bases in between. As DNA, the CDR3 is TGTGCCAGCAGTAAAAAACCCGGCTCTGGGGCCAACGTCCTGACTTTC. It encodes CASSKKPGSGANVLTF.

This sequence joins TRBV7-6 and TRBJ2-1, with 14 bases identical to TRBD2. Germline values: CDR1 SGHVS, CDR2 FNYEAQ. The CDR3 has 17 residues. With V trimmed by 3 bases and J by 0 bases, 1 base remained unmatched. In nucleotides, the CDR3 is TGTGCCAGCAGCTTGACTAGCGGGAGGGCCTCCTACAATGAGCAGTTCTTC. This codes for CASSLTSGRASYNEQFF.